Sequencing of this T cell receptor beta chain was carried out in a study of T cell repertoires in cytomegalovirus infection. The overall study: Through public TCR beta signatures, both CMV infection and matching HLA type were indicated. Findings and limits, study-wide: Predominance within the ex vivo response was attributable to HLA-C-restricted CMV-specific TCR beta clonotypes. Carriers of CMV and the relevant HLA type were discriminated by public TCR beta frequency.

Of note for this clonotype: Its specificity is not known.

TCRdb independently ran MiXCR on the reads; one entry per CDR3 protein. The top ten hold approximately 4.5% of the sample, which has about 330,000 distinct CDR3 sequences, more than 9% seen once. The CDR3 totals 16 residues. The V and J ends lost 7 bases and 2 bases respectively, with 18 bases between them. The chain has TRBV12-3 or TRBV12-4 and TRBJ1-3; TRBD1 is a possible D gene (5 bases). Sequencing used PBMCs. This TCR derives from a human donor in good health (CMV status not recorded). Some clones in this sample may be carry-over from other donors' samples. CDR3 nucleotides: TGTGCCAGCACCCTGCTGGGGCTGGGCCCTGGAAACACCATATATTTT. Amino acid sequence: CASTLLGLGPGNTIYF.